This TCR beta chain was observed in a study of T cells expressing NK-cell markers. For the study at large: Underlying the TCR beta repertoires were sorted CD3+CD56+NKG2C+, CD3+CD56+NKG2C- and CD3+CD56-NKG2C+ T cells.

From the 5' RACE reads, TCRdb lists one entry per CDR3 protein and no DNA. The sample table includes 250,000 or so distinct CDR3 sequences. Concerning this clonotype: Its antigen is currently unknown.

General study findings and limits: The CD3+CD56-NKG2C+ fraction of a handful of donors was also led by these clonotypes. In a handful of donors, dominant CD3+CD56+NKG2C+ clones formed 1.0-7.0% of CD8+ cells.

The CDR3 extends over 15 amino acids. Germline values: CDR1 DFQATT, CDR2 SNEGSKA (reference sequence). The V and J genes are TRBV20-1 and TRBJ2-3; the TRBD1 assignment by TCRdb is unverifiable without DNA. Sequencing input: blood T cells: a sorted CD56 or NKG2C T cell subset, CD4+ or CD8+ T cells, or bulk PBMC T cells (not recorded which). This clonotype originated in a woman between 18 and 75 years old in good health. The CDR3 loop is CSASRAGRGTDTQYF.